The clone carrying this T cell receptor beta chain was counted between two and nine times. This specimen comes from a study of blood T cells in healthy people across ages. A second about 6 to 11 cycle PCR used barcoded and J-beta primers. Each CDR3 protein gets one entry after TCRdb re-called the 5' RACE reads with MiXCR. The table has roughly 2 million distinct CDR3 sequences, around 50% seen once. The CDR3 is 13 residues long. Germline V gene lookup returns CDR1 KGHDR and CDR2 SFDVKD. Trimming pared 9 bases from V and 0 bases from J, leaving 9 bases between. Healthy Caucasian individuals from Russia aged roughly 6 to 90 served as donors.

This chain connects TRBV24-1 to TRBJ2-3; TRBD2 is a possible D gene (6 bases). The source is a woman between 35 and 50 years old in good health. The sample consisted of blood. CDR3: CATWDWSTDTQYF. The CDR3, as DNA: TGTGCCACCTGGGACTGGAGCACAGATACGCAGTATTTT.